This T cell receptor beta chain was observed in a study of cytotoxic CD8 clonotypes in ibrutinib-treated CLL. Study findings and constraints: Clonality was higher at baseline than in age-matched healthy donors and tracked circulating CD8+ T-cell counts. Clonality grew at ibrutinib response; at progression, it decreased back toward baseline.

This clone was recorded a few times. Its target is unknown. V dropped 4 bases and J dropped 4; count of bases not matched to a gene: 7. The CDR3 runs 15 residues. In germline, CDR1 is SGHDT, CDR2 YYEEEE. Depth targeted 1 in 200,000 to 1 in 1 million T cells, averaging around 10x coverage per clonotype. Data came from immunoSEQ multiplex PCR; TCRdb stores just in-frame clones and leaves some out. The sample consists of around 310,000 clones, about 77% of them appearing once. The receptor was isolated from a human donor with chronic lymphocytic leukemia. This chain connects TRBV5-6 to TRBJ2-7; 11 nucleotides line up with TRBD1. The sample in question was PBMCs, obtained before ibrutinib treatment. CDR3 amino acids: CASSPTGTGGYEQYF. The CDR3 region has the DNA TGTGCCAGCAGCCCTACCGGGACAGGGGGTTACGAGCAGTACTTC.